Each of the 20 T cell receptor beta chains below was sequenced from the same sample in a study of blood T cell repertoires in COVID-19. Only in-frame clones appear in the TCRdb table, and some are missing; sequencing was by immunoSEQ multiplex PCR. Counted here are roughly 330,000 clones, approximately 82% occurring once; the ten biggest clones make up approximately 1.2%. Material: peripheral blood. Receptors originate from a woman aged 45-65 years with acute or convalescent COVID-19.

The table lists this clone with a count of one. This rearrangement joins TRBV5-1 to TRBJ2-5; D might be TRBD1 (5 bases). The length of the CDR3 is 14 residues. Trimming pared 7 bases from V and 2 bases from J, leaving 15 bases between. The germline V gene encodes CDR1 SGHRS and CDR2 YFSETQ. CDR3 loop: CASAQGGAQETQYF. The CDR3 coding sequence is TGCGCCAGCGCTCAAGGTGGGGCTCAAGAGACCCAGTACTTC.

The chain employs TRBV24-1 and TRBJ1-2; D remains unclear. Per the germline V gene, CDR1 is KGHDR and CDR2 is SFDVKD. Trimming pared 5 bases from V and 3 bases from J, leaving 6 bases between. CDR3 length: 12 amino acids. The CDR3 region is CATSAPDYGYTF. In DNA, the CDR3 is TGTGCCACCAGTGCTCCCGACTATGGCTACACCTTC.

This clone was detected once. V is TRBV7-9 and J is TRBJ2-5, with 9 bases that match TRBD2. Germline lookup yields CDR1 SEHNR and CDR2 FQNEAQ (reference sequence). V lost 3 bases and J lost 5; bases outside the gene matches: 4. CDR3 length: 14 amino acids. In DNA, the CDR3 is TGTGCCAGCAGCTTTAGCGGGGGAAGTGAGACCCAGTACTTC. Amino acids: CASSFSGGSETQYF.

V gene TRBV11-3 combines with J gene TRBJ1-1, with D tentatively TRBD1 (5 bases). The V gene's germline CDR1 is SGHNT and CDR2 YENEEA. There are 13 residues in the CDR3. V was trimmed by 5 bases and J by 3 bases, leaving 10 bases between them. CDR3 residues: CASSQGADTEAFF. Here the CDR3 DNA reads TGTGCCAGCAGCCAAGGGGCGGACACTGAAGCTTTCTTT.

The chain joins TRBV19 to TRBJ1-4; 11 bases agree with TRBD1. CDR3 length: 14 amino acids. V shed 3 bases and J 6 bases; nucleotides not matched to a gene: 0. Looked up from germline, CDR1 is LNHDA and CDR2 is SQIVND (reference sequence). The CDR3: CASSMGQGDEKLFF. The CDR3 nucleotides are TGTGCCAGTAGTATGGGACAGGGGGATGAAAAACTGTTTTTT.

The rearrangement links TRBV5-1 to TRBJ1-2, with 8 nucleotides matching TRBD1. This CDR3 is 17 amino acids long. Trimming removed 4 bases from V and 4 bases from J; junction bases left unmatched: 15. Germline V CDR1 and CDR2: SGHRS, YFSETQ. The CDR3 here is CASSPRTGNSIAYGYTF. The CDR3 DNA reads as TGCGCCAGCAGCCCGAGGACAGGGAATTCTATTGCCTATGGCTACACCTTC. Filled out from reference TRBV5-1 and TRBJ1-2, the complete variable domain reads KAGVTQTPRYLIKTRGQQVTLSCSPISGHRSVSWYQQTPGQGLQFLFEYFSETQRNKGNFPGRFSGRQFSNSRSEMNVSTLELGDSALYLCASSPRTGNSIAYGYTFGSGTRLTVV.

The rearrangement joins TRBV19 to TRBJ2-5; D is perhaps TRBD1 (5 bases). The CDR3 is 15 residues long. Germline CDR1 is LNHDA and CDR2 is SQIVND (reference sequence). V was shortened by 5 bases and J by 1 base, with 14 bases between the two germline ends. The CDR3 sequence is CASSWGSSIQETQYF. In DNA form, the CDR3 reads TGTGCCAGTAGTTGGGGCAGTTCTATCCAAGAGACCCAGTACTTC.

This clone was recorded a few times. V usage is TRBV10-3 and J usage is TRBJ2-7, with a weak D call TRBD2 (6 bases). CDR1 is ENHRY and CDR2 is SYGVKD in the germline V gene. The ends were cut back, 0 bases at V and 5 bases at J, with 8 bases in the middle. This CDR3 region has 13 residues. In nucleotides, the CDR3 is TGTGCCATCAGTGAGTCGGGGGAGGACGAGCAGTACGTC. This translates into CAISESGEDEQYV.

The chain recombines TRBV7-2 with TRBJ1-2, with 8 positions matching TRBD1. The CDR3 sequence is 15 residues long. Trimming cost V 5 bases and J 0 bases; bases outside gene matches: 5. The germline CDR1 and CDR2 sequences are SGHTA and FQGNSA. CDR3 coding DNA: TGTGCCAGCAGCCATGGGGGACAGGCTAACTATGGCTACACCTTC. Its translation: CASSHGGQANYGYTF.

This clone was observed many times. V is TRBV7-9 and J is TRBJ2-5; 10 bases fit TRBD1. Germline V CDR1 and CDR2: SEHNR, FQNEAQ (reference sequence). J was trimmed by 5 bases and V by 0 bases; bases with no gene match: 3. CDR3 length equals 15 residues. This CDR3 is CASSLAGDRGETQYF. CDR3 bases: TGTGCCAGCAGCTTAGCGGGGGACAGGGGCGAGACCCAGTACTTC.

Here the CDR3 DNA reads TGTGCCAGCGGGCCGGGGGGAGCAGATACGCAGTATTTT. Its translation: CASGPGGADTQYF. V is TRBV7-9 and J is TRBJ2-3, with 7 positions matching TRBD2. Germline CDR1 SEHNR, CDR2 FQNEAQ (reference sequence). V dropped 8 bases and J dropped 4; count of bases not matched to a gene: 6. This CDR3 spans 13 amino acids.

The chain combines TRBV29-1 with TRBJ1-2, with a weak D call TRBD1 (5 bases). The CDR3 runs to 14 residues. The germline CDR1 and CDR2 sequences are SQVTM and ANQGSEA. Trimming took off 3 bases at V and 4 bases at J, with 15 bases between the two ends. The CDR3 DNA is TGCAGCGTTGACTACGGGGCGGGGGGCTATGGCTACACCTTC. This codes for CSVDYGAGGYGYTF.

V and J are TRBV2 and TRBJ1-1; TRBD1 might be the D (6 bases). Between the trimmed V and J ends, which lost 7 bases and 4 bases, there was a span of 16 bases. CDR1 is SNHLY, CDR2 FYNNEI, per germline. This CDR3 has 14 amino acids. The CDR3 sequence is CASTGDVNPTEAFF. The CDR3 DNA sequence: TGTGCCAGCACAGGGGACGTCAACCCCACTGAAGCTTTCTTT.

V usage is TRBV18 and J usage is TRBJ2-6, with 13 bases identical to TRBD2. V was clipped by 3 bases and J by 1 base; unmatched bases: 15. The CDR3 spans 22 residues. Per germline, CDR1 KGHSH and CDR2 LQKENI. The CDR3 DNA is TGTGCCAGCTCACCTTCGCTTGGACTCAGGACTAGCGGGAGTTCTGGGGCCAACGTCCTGACTTTC. Its translation is CASSPSLGLRTSGSSGANVLTF.

The chain couples TRBV18 to TRBJ1-1; 7 bases match TRBD1. CDR1 and CDR2 (germline): KGHSH, LQKENI. Trimming took 6 bases from V and 4 from J; bases not matched to a gene: 8. CDR3 size: 14 residues. CDR3 residues: CASSLGTAVTEAFF. The CDR3 DNA is TGTGCCAGCTCCCTCGGGACAGCCGTCACTGAAGCTTTCTTT.

This clone was detected a few times. The V gene is TRBV11-3, the J gene TRBJ2-2; 7 bases align to TRBD2. The CDR3 spans 16 residues. The germline CDR1 and CDR2 sequences are SGHNT and YENEEA. The V and J ends lost 3 bases and 1 base, in that order; junction bases with no gene match: 5. CDR3 protein: CASSLGGFGNTGELFF. Written as DNA, the CDR3 is TGTGCCAGCAGCTTGGGGGGGTTTGGGAACACCGGGGAGCTGTTTTTT.

This chain links TRBV12-3 or TRBV12-4 with TRBJ1-2; 8 nucleotides agree with TRBD1. Trimming cost V 6 bases and J 8 bases; bases outside gene matches: 5. This CDR3 has 12 amino acids. The CDR3 reads CASSDRGRGYTF. In DNA, the CDR3 is TGTGCCAGCAGCGACAGGGGTCGAGGCTACACCTTC.

The V and J genes are TRBV3-1 (or the pseudogene TRBV3-2) and TRBJ1-4; D gene ambiguous. The CDR3 consists of 13 residues. V shed 3 bases and J shed 6 bases, with 8 bases lying between them. From germline, CDR1 is LGHDT and CDR2 YNNKEL (reference sequence). CDR3 residues: CASSHSSDEKLFF. In nucleotides, the CDR3 is TGTGCCAGCAGCCATTCCAGTGATGAAAAACTGTTTTTT.

This chain joins TRBV4-2 and TRBJ2-1; 11 bases fit TRBD2. The germline gives CDR1 LGHNA, CDR2 YNFKEQ. V lost 2 bases and J lost 5; bases outside the gene matches: 2. The CDR3 sequence is 15 residues long. In nucleotides, the CDR3 is TGTGCCAGCAGCCAACCGGGACTAGCGGACAATGAGCAGTTCTTC. This encodes CASSQPGLADNEQFF.

The V and J genes are TRBV13 and TRBJ1-2; TRBD1 matches 8 bases. The CDR3 length is 13 residues. In germline, CDR1 is PRHDT, CDR2 FYEKMQ (reference sequence). With V trimmed by 3 bases and J by 4 bases, 1 base remained unmatched. CDR3 loop: CASSFGQGYGYTF. CDR3 in DNA: TGTGCCAGCAGCTTTGGACAGGGCTATGGCTACACCTTC.